The sequence of this T cell receptor (beta chain) was determined in a study of regulatory T cells in long-lasting Graves disease (dated by TCRdb to about 2021). Concerning the study at large: Persistent Graves' disease was defined as antithyroid drug treatment for over 5 years with persistently positive TSH receptor autoantibodies. This study used TCR sequencing and RNA sequencing of peripheral blood to compare persistent Graves' disease patients against newly diagnosed Graves' disease patients. The study was registered as a clinical trial and conducted in China. A total of approximately 35 samples underwent TCR sequencing: about 13 from persistent and roughly 20 from newly diagnosed Graves' disease patients. In the clinical cohort, patients with persistent Graves' disease had used antithyroid drugs for an average of about 10.3 years. Findings and caveats that apply to the study as a whole: Sequencing and analysis were restricted to the TCR beta chain. Compared with newly diagnosed patients, persistent Graves' disease patients had lower TCR Shannon entropy and fewer highly expanded clones, which suggests clonal expansion. As a limitation, the authors acknowledged that the small sample size may reduce accuracy. Peripheral blood alone was examined, since thyroid tissue, which constituted the primary lesion, could not be accessed. A larger number of public clonotypes was shared among persistent patients (more than 2,500) than among newly diagnosed patients (about 990). Preferential use of TRBV28, TRBJ1-2 and TRBJ2-5 was observed in persistent disease, whereas TRBV20-1 and TRBJ2-1 were favored in newly diagnosed disease.

Libraries were constructed by multiplex PCR. Sequenced using an Illumina HiSeq 4000. iRepertoire HTBI primers and Arm-PCR amplification of CDR3 regions were used to construct TCR beta libraries. Gel purification was performed on PCR products prior to sequencing. The original pipeline was this. Across samples, 60 to 80 TRBV and roughly 15 TRBJ segments were identified and used for gene usage analysis of CDR3 amino acid clonotypes. COPE and FqMerger were used to merge filtered high-quality paired reads into contigs. Contigs were aligned with BLAST to IMGT TRBV, TRBD and TRBJ reference genes, and CDR3 was defined per IMGT. Highly expanded clones were defined as clonotypes with a frequency above 0.1%. Shannon entropy was used to measure repertoire diversity, and the Gini coefficient was used to measure V-J evenness. A clonotype was considered public if more than one individual shared it. Using fastp at Q25 and MiXCR, TCRdb reprocessed the public reads and kept productive beta chains. Every CDR3 protein is listed once, alongside the most common genes and DNA of its rows. These V and J calls derive from TCRdb rather than the authors' analysis. The sample yields roughly 490,000 distinct CDR3 sequences; about 22% were counted once. The biggest ten clones account for about an eighth of the sample.

The CDR3 runs 14 residues from the cysteine to the phenylalanine. The only DNA kept is the CDR3, 42 bases in frame from the first base. Ends trimmed: V by 7 bases, J by 7 bases; bases unmatched to a gene: 10. Points on this clonotype: This clone's antigen is unknown. No base-level quality is on record; no much larger clone is a single base apart.

In the paper's terms, the time point label means: persistent/refractory GD, antithyroid drugs over 5 years with positive TRAb. For both TCR sequencing and RNA sequencing, RNA was extracted from PBMCs using TRIzol. Graves' disease was diagnosed according to American Thyroid Association guidelines. Patients for the study were recruited at an endocrinology department in Xi'an, China. From each patient, approximately 9 milliliters of peripheral blood was collected into an EDTA anticoagulant tube. Ficoll Paque Plus density gradient separation was used to isolate PBMCs, and no further T cell sorting was performed. RNA quality was checked with an Agilent 2100 Bioanalyzer and agarose gel, and concentration with a NanoDrop 2000.

The receptor chain draws on TRBV12-3 or TRBV12-4 and TRBJ2-1; the junction holds 7 bases that match TRBD2. The TCR originated in a female donor with Graves disease. Sample: peripheral blood mononuclear cells (PBMCs), taken when the disease was refractory, from a patient treated with antithyroid drugs. CDR3 protein: CASTPVAGANEQFF. The DNA sequence is TGTGCCAGCACCCCGGTCGCGGGAGCAAATGAGCAGTTCTTC.